This T cell receptor (beta chain) was observed in a study of graft-versus-host responses after intestinal transplantation. The data were produced by immunoSEQ multiplex PCR, yet TCRdb's version contains in-frame clones alone and is incomplete. The table shows 7,600 or so clones, with around four fifths occurring only once. Intraepithelial and lamina propria lymphocytes were freed from processed graft tissue. Looked up from germline, CDR1 is SNHLY and CDR2 is FYNNEI. The length of the CDR3 is 12 residues. The V end was cut by 4 bases, the J end by 1 base, with 4 bases between. The gene calls are TRBV2 and TRBJ1-2; D is unresolved. The sequence was collected from a human patient who received an intestinal transplant, so some T cells may come from the graft donor. Sequences were derived from ileum tissue, sampled about 130 days after transplant. The CDR3 DNA reads TGTGCCAGCAGTGGAAGTAACTATGGCTACACCTTC. Its translation is CASSGSNYGYTF.